The 26 T cell receptor beta chains presented below share a single source sample, sequenced in a study of T cell repertoires in cytomegalovirus infection. Each CDR3 protein gets one entry after TCRdb re-called the reads with MiXCR. The sample carries approximately 910,000 distinct CDR3 sequences, about a third recorded once. Their specific antigens are unknown. This specimen consisted of cultured CD8+ T cells from PBMCs, obtained from culture after CMV antigen stimulation. All receptors derive from a human donor in good health (CMV status not recorded). Some clones in this sample may be carry-over from other donors' samples.

This clonotype was detected only a few times. The chain carries TRBV7-2 and TRBJ2-2, with 10 bases matching TRBD1. With V trimmed by 5 bases and J by 5 bases, 5 bases remained unmatched. The CDR3 has 15 amino acids. Per germline, CDR1 SGHTA and CDR2 FQGNSA. The CDR3 region is CASSDRGLWTGELFF. CDR3 nucleotides: TGTGCCAGCAGCGACAGGGGGCTGTGGACCGGGGAGCTGTTTTTT.

The sample holds a few counts of this clonotype. This chain links TRBV12-3 or TRBV12-4 with TRBJ1-1; D not certain. The CDR3 has 12 residues. V lost 3 bases to trimming and J lost 11 bases, with 13 bases between them. This CDR3 reads CASSFGVSEAFF. The CDR3 nucleotides are TGTGCCAGCAGTTTCGGGGTTTCGGAGGCTTTCTTT.

This clonotype was observed at least ten times. The rearrangement joins TRBV7-8 to TRBJ2-1; 9 bases match TRBD1. The CDR3 contains 16 residues. Germline values: CDR1 SGHVS, CDR2 FQNEAQ. V trimming: 4 bases; J trimming: 4 bases; junction bases outside the gene matches: 8. The CDR3: CASSSPGQGLYNEQFF. For the CDR3, the DNA is TGTGCCAGCAGCTCGCCGGGACAGGGTTTATACAATGAGCAGTTCTTC.

A few counts support this clonotype. V usage is TRBV7-9 and J usage is TRBJ2-1; 15 bases line up with TRBD2. The CDR3 loop spans 23 amino acids. Losses at the gene ends were 6 bases for V and 1 base for J; bases not matched to a gene: 22. The germline V gene encodes CDR1 SEHNR and CDR2 FQNEAQ (reference sequence). As DNA, the CDR3 is TGTGCCAGCAGTTCCCGTATTACCCCGGGACTAGCGGGGGGTCCTACTTCCTACAATGAGCAGTTCTTC. This translates into CASSSRITPGLAGGPTSYNEQFF.

For this clonotype: One end of the junction varies from germline; a read error may be responsible. J is TRBJ2-1 and V is TRBV12-3 or TRBV12-4; D perhaps matches TRBD1 (5 bases). The CDR3 runs to 12 residues. CDR3 in amino acids: CASSLDMTATVF. The DNA for the CDR3 is TGTGCCAGCAGTTTAGATATGACAGCAACCGTCTTC.

This clonotype has more than one count but fewer than ten. The chain joins TRBV5-1 to TRBJ2-2, with 9 bases fitting TRBD1. J gave up 5 bases and V 0 bases, and 5 bases lay outside the gene matches. CDR1 is SGHRS and CDR2 is YFSETQ in the germline V gene. This CDR3 has 16 residues. The CDR3 nucleotides are TGCGCCAGCAGCTTGGAAAACAGGGGGCTTACCGGGGAGCTGTTTTTT. As protein: CASSLENRGLTGELFF.

V gene TRBV12-5 combines with J gene TRBJ1-5, with D uncertain. V shed 3 bases and J shed 0 bases, with 6 bases lying between them. Germline-derived CDR1 and CDR2 are LGHNT and FRNRAP. This CDR3 has 14 amino acids. CDR3 in DNA: TGTGCTAGTGGTTTCGGCCATAGCAATCAGCCCCAGCATTTT. Translation: CASGFGHSNQPQHF.

The chain carries TRBV27 and TRBJ1-1; 9 bases are shared with TRBD1. This CDR3 is built from 14 residues. The V and J ends lost 5 bases and 11 bases, in that order; junction bases with no gene match: 12. Germline CDR1 is MNHEY and CDR2 is SMNVEV (reference sequence). The CDR3 here is CASSHTGGAVGAFF. The CDR3, as DNA: TGTGCCAGCAGTCACACAGGGGGCGCGGTAGGTGCTTTCTTT.

The chain joins TRBV6-5 to TRBJ1-2, with D possibly TRBD1 on 6 matching bases. The length of the CDR3 is 13 residues. Germline lookup yields CDR1 MNHEY and CDR2 SVGAGI. Deletions cut 2 bases from V and 8 bases from J, with 12 bases between. CDR3 loop: CASSYQGGSGYTF. CDR3 coding DNA: TGTGCCAGCAGTTACCAAGGGGGATCCGGCTACACCTTC.

The chain has TRBV19 and TRBJ1-1; 9 nucleotides agree with TRBD1. The trim removed 0 bases at V and 5 bases at J, leaving 4 bases unmatched. The CDR3 has 15 amino acids. Germline CDR1 LNHDA, CDR2 SQIVND (reference sequence). DNA of the CDR3: TGTGCCAGTAGTATAGAGGGACAGGGATGGACTGAAGCTTTCTTT. This sequence encodes CASSIEGQGWTEAFF.

V usage is TRBV19 and J usage is TRBJ1-1; D is possibly TRBD1 (6 bases). The germline gives CDR1 LNHDA, CDR2 SQIVND (reference sequence). V lost 7 bases, J lost 4 bases, and 13 bases lay in between. The CDR3 sequence is 13 residues long. CDR3: CASTIRGGTEAFF. In DNA form, the CDR3 reads TGTGCCAGTACCATAAGAGGGGGCACTGAAGCTTTCTTT. The variable domain in full, with the rest retrieved from reference TRBV19 and TRBJ1-1, is DGGITQSPKYLFRKEGQNVTLSCEQNLNHDAMYWYRQDPGQGLRLIYYSQIVNDFQKGDIAEGYSVSREKKESFPLTVTSAQKNPTAFYLCASTIRGGTEAFFGQGTRLTVV.

CDR3 DNA sequence: TGTGCCAGCATCAAGCGGGGATCTGGCTACACCTTC. This gives the protein CASIKRGSGYTF. This rearrangement joins TRBV2 to TRBJ1-2; no clear D. This CDR3 has 12 residues. V was trimmed by 7 bases and J by 7 bases, leaving 13 bases between them. Germline V gene data show CDR1 as SNHLY and CDR2 as FYNNEI.

The sample holds a few counts of this clonotype. The chain employs TRBV11-2 and TRBJ2-5; 7 nucleotides agree with TRBD1. V shed 2 bases and J 7 bases; nucleotides not matched to a gene: 13. Germline V gene sequence: CDR1 SGHAT, CDR2 FQNNGV. The CDR3 extends over 16 amino acids. Written as DNA, the CDR3 is TGTGCCAGCAGCTTACCCCTGACAGGGCCCCTTGGGACCCAGTACTTC. Translation: CASSLPLTGPLGTQYF.

To note about this clonotype: A read error may produce the germline difference seen at one junction end. The rearrangement joins TRBV7-2 to TRBJ2-5; D could derive from TRBD1 or TRBD2 (5 bases each). The germline gives CDR1 SGHTA, CDR2 FQGNSA. This CDR3 contains 18 residues. The CDR3 reads CASSLVPFNRGRGETQYF. CDR3 in DNA: TGTGCCAGCAGTTTAGTGCCCTTTAATCGGGGACGGGGAGAGACCCAGTACTTC.

Remarks on this clonotype: A much larger clone lies a single base off, so this may be a read error. Likely a read error: the CDR3 ends without its conserved phenylalanine or tryptophan. This chain uses TRBV12-3 or TRBV12-4 with TRBJ2-2; D is undetermined. The CDR3 loop spans 14 amino acids. Trimming removed 7 bases at V and 0 bases at J, with 9 bases between. The CDR3 is CASTLGTNTGELFY. In nucleotides, the CDR3 is TGTGCCAGCACCTTAGGGACGAACACCGGGGAGCTGTTTTAT.

This clonotype was counted at least ten times. The chain couples TRBV7-8 to TRBJ2-7; D unclear. The V and J ends lost 1 base and 4 bases respectively, with 11 bases between them. From germline, CDR1 is SGHVS and CDR2 FQNEAQ. CDR3 length: 14 residues. Here the CDR3 reads CASSLVPSGYEQYF. The DNA of the CDR3 is TGTGCCAGCAGCTTAGTCCCCAGTGGTTACGAGCAGTACTTC.

The chain carries TRBV6-5 and TRBJ1-2, with 9 positions matching TRBD1. CDR1 MNHEY and CDR2 SVGAGI come from the germline V gene. After removal of 6 bases from V and 2 bases from J, the junction contained 16 bases not matched to a gene. The CDR3 runs to 18 residues. This chain's CDR3 is CASRPTRSTGGPNYGYTF. CDR3 in DNA: TGTGCCAGCAGACCGACGCGATCGACAGGGGGACCCAACTATGGCTACACCTTC.

This clonotype has a count of ten or more. The chain is built from TRBV7-9 and TRBJ2-5; 7 bases are shared with TRBD1. The V gene's germline CDR1 is SEHNR and CDR2 FQNEAQ (reference sequence). The CDR3 length is 13 residues. The ends lost 6 bases at V and 5 bases at J; junction bases unmatched: 6. The CDR3: CASSSQGWETQYF. CDR3 nucleotide sequence: TGTGCCAGCAGTTCACAGGGGTGGGAGACCCAGTACTTC.

This clonotype was observed a few times. This chain links TRBV27 with TRBJ2-3; 11 bases are shared with TRBD1. This CDR3 comprises 18 residues. Losses at the gene ends were 5 bases for V and 3 bases for J; bases not matched to a gene: 13. The germline V gene has CDR1 MNHEY and CDR2 SMNVEV (reference sequence). The DNA for the CDR3 is TGTGCCAGCAGTCCTTGGGCCTCCGGGACAGGGGGTACAGATACGCAGTATTTT. Translated, it gives CASSPWASGTGGTDTQYF.

The rearrangement uses TRBV12-3 or TRBV12-4 and TRBJ2-1; TRBD2 matches 14 bases. The CDR3 length is 17 residues. The J segment lost 7 bases and the V segment lost 5 bases, leaving 10 bases of the junction unmatched. Here the CDR3 reads CASSLRSGLAGGNEQFF. CDR3 bases: TGTGCCAGCAGTCTACGGAGTGGACTAGCGGGGGGTAATGAGCAGTTCTTC.

The chain carries TRBV7-6 and TRBJ2-3, with 9 bases that match TRBD2. The CDR3 is 16 residues long. Germline loops: CDR1 SGHVS, CDR2 FNYEAQ. V was clipped by 6 bases and J by 4 bases; unmatched bases: 11. The CDR3 loop reads CASRPSAGGPADTQYF. The CDR3 DNA is TGTGCCAGCAGGCCGTCCGCGGGGGGGCCCGCAGATACGCAGTATTTT.

Many counts were recorded for this clonotype. This rearrangement joins TRBV7-9 to TRBJ2-3, with D possibly being TRBD1 (5 bases). Per the germline V gene, CDR1 is SEHNR and CDR2 is FQNEAQ (reference sequence). V lost 1 base, J lost 4 bases, and 9 bases lay in between. CDR3 size: 14 residues. The CDR3 coding sequence is TGTGCCAGCAGCTTAGTAGACAGCCCAGATACGCAGTATTTT. It encodes CASSLVDSPDTQYF.

The rearrangement uses TRBV6-2 or TRBV6-3 and TRBJ1-1; 10 bases are a match to TRBD1. This CDR3 region has 17 residues. CDR1 is MNHEY and CDR2 is SVGEGT in the germline V gene. V lost 6 bases and J lost 1; bases outside the gene matches: 11. The CDR3 nucleotides read TGTGCCAGCAGCATACGCCCGGGACAGGGGCGGAACACTGAAGCTTTCTTT. Protein: CASSIRPGQGRNTEAFF.

The chain has TRBV9 and TRBJ2-3; 7 nucleotides align to TRBD1. V shed 3 bases and J 3 bases; nucleotides not matched to a gene: 7. CDR1 and CDR2 (germline): SGDLS, YYNGEE. This CDR3 has 15 amino acids. CDR3 sequence: CASSGPGQRTDTQYF. The CDR3 nucleotides are TGTGCCAGCAGCGGTCCGGGACAGCGGACAGATACGCAGTATTTT.

There are many counts of this clonotype. The rearrangement links TRBV7-9 to TRBJ1-2; 7 bases are shared with TRBD1. Germline V gives CDR1 SEHNR, CDR2 FQNEAQ (reference sequence). CDR3 length: 15 amino acids. The V segment lost 4 bases and the J segment 2 bases; nucleotides outside the gene matches: 7. CDR3 nucleotides: TGTGCCAGCAGCTCCAGACAGGGCCTGAACTATGGCTACACCTTC. It codes for CASSSRQGLNYGYTF.

V is TRBV7-9 and J is TRBJ1-1, with D perhaps matching TRBD1 (5 bases). The CDR3 length is 13 residues. Per germline, CDR1 SEHNR and CDR2 FQNEAQ (reference sequence). Trimming removed 5 bases at V and 3 bases at J, with 10 bases between. The CDR3 protein is CASSKTGDTEAFF. The CDR3 DNA is TGTGCCAGCAGCAAGACGGGGGACACTGAAGCTTTCTTT.